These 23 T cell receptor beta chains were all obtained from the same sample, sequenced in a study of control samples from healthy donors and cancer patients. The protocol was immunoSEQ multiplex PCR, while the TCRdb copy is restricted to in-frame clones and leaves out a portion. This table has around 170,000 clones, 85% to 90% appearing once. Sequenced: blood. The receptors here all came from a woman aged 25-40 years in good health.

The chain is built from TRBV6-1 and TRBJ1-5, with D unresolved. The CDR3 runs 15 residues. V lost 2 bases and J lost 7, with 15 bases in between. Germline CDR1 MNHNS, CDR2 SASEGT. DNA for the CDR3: TGTGCCAGCAGTGAATCCGGGAAGGGCTTGCAGCCCCAGCATTTT. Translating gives CASSESGKGLQPQHF.

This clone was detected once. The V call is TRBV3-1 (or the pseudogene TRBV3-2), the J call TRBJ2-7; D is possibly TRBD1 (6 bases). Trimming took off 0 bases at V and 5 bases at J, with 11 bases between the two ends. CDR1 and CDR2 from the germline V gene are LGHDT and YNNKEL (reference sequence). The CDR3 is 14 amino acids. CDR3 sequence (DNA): TGTGCCAGCAGCCAAGAGGACAGTTTCCACGAGCAGTACTTC. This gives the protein CASSQEDSFHEQYF.

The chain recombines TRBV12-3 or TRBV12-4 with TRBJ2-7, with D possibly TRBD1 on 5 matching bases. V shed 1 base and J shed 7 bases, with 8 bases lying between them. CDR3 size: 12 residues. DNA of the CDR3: TGTGCCAGCAGTTTAGGGGGCCGGGAGCAGTACGTC. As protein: CASSLGGREQYV.

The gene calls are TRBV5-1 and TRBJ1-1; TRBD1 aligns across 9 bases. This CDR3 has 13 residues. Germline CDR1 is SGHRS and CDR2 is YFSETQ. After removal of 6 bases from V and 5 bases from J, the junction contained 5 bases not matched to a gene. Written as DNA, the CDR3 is TGCGCCAGCACCCGACAGGGGGGAACTGAAGCTTTCTTT. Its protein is CASTRQGGTEAFF.

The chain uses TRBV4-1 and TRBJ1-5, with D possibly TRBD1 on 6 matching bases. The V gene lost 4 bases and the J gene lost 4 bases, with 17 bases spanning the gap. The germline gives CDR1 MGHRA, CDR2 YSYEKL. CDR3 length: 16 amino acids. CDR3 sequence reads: CASSPREGDLNQPQHF. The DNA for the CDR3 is TGCGCCAGCAGCCCCAGGGAGGGGGACTTAAATCAGCCCCAGCATTTT.

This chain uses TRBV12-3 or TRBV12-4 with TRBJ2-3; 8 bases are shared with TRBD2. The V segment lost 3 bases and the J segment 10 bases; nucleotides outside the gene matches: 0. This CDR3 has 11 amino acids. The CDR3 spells CASSFGGAQYF. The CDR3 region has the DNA TGTGCCAGCAGTTTCGGGGGGGCGCAGTATTTT.

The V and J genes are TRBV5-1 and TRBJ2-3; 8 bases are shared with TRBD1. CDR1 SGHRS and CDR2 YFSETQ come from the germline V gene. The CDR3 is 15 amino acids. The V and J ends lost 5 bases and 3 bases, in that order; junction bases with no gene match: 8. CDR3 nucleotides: TGCGCCAGCAGATCAGGGGGCTGGGGTACAGATACGCAGTATTTT. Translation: CASRSGGWGTDTQYF.

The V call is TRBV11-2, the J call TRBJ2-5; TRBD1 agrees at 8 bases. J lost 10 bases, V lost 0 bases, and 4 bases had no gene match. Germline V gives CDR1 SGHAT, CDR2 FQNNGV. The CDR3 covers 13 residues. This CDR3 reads CASSLDPGTGQYF. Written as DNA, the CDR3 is TGTGCCAGCAGCTTAGACCCAGGGACAGGCCAGTACTTC.

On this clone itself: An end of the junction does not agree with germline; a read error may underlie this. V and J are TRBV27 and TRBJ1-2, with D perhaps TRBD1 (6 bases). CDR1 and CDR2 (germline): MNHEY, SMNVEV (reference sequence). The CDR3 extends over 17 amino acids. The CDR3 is CASSRLSSSGTPMGTRF. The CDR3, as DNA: TGTGCCAGCAGCCGCCTTTCCTCATCAGGCACACCTATGGGGACAAGATTC.

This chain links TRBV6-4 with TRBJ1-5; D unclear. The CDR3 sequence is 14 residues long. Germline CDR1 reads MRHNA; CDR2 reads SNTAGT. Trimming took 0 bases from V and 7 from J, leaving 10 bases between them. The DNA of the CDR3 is TGTGCCAGCAGTGACTCCCGACCCGTACAGCCCCAGCATTTT. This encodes CASSDSRPVQPQHF.

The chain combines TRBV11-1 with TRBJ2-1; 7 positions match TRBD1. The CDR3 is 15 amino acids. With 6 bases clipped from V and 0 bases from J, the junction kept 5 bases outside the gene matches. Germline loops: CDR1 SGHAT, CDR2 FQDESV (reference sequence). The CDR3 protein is CASRGQYSSYNEQFF. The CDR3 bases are TGTGCCAGCAGGGGACAGTACAGCTCCTACAATGAGCAGTTCTTC.

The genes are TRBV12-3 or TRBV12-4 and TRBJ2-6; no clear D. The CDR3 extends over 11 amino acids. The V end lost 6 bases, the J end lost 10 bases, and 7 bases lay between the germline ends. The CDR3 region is CASSSGNVLTF. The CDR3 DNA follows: TGTGCCAGCAGCTCCGGTAACGTCCTGACTTTC.

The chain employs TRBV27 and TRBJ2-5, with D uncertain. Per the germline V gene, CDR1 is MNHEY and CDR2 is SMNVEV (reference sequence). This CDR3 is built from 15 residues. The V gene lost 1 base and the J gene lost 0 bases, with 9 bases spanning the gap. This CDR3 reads CASSLLPYNQETQYF. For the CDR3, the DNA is TGTGCCAGCAGTTTATTGCCCTACAACCAAGAGACCCAGTACTTC.

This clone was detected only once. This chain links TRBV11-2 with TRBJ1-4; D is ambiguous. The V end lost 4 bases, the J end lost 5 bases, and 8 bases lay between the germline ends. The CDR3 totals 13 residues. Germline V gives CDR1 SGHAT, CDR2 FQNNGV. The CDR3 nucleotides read TGTGCCAGCAGCTCACAAGGAAATGAAAAACTGTTTTTT. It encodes CASSSQGNEKLFF.

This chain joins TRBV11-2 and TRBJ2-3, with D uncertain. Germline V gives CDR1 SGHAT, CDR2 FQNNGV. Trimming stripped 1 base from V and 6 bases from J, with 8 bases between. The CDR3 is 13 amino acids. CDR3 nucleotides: TGTGCCAGCAGCTTAGGTCTATCCGATACGCAGTATTTT. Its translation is CASSLGLSDTQYF.

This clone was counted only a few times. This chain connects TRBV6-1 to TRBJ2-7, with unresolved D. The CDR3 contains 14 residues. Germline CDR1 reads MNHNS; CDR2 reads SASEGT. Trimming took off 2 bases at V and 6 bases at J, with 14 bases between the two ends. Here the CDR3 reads CASSESPQTSEQYV. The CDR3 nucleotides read TGTGCCAGCAGTGAATCCCCCCAGACCTCCGAGCAGTACGTC.

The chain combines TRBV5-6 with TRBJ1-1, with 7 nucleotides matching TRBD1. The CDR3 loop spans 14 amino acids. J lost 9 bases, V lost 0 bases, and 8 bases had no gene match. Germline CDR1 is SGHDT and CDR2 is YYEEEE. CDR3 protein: CASSLDRGTLKAFF. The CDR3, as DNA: TGTGCCAGCAGCTTGGACAGGGGAACCCTGAAAGCTTTCTTT.

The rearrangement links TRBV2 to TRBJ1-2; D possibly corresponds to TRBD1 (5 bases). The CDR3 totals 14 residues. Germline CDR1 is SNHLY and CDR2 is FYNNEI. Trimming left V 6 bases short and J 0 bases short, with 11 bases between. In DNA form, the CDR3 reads TGTGCCAGCAGGGGGGACGTTTCTAACTATGGCTACACCTTC. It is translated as CASRGDVSNYGYTF.

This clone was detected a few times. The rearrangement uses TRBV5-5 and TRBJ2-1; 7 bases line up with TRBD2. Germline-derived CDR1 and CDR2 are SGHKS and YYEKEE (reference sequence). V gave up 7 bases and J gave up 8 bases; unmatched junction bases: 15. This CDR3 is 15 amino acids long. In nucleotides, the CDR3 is TGTGCCAGCGGTTTGAGAGGCTGGGGAGGGGATGAGCAGTTCTTC. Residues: CASGLRGWGGDEQFF.

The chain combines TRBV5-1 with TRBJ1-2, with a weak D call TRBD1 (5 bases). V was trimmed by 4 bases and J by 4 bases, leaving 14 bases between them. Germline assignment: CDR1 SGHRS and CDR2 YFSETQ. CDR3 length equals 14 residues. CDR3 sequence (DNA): TGCGCCAGCAGCCCTTCCCAGGGTTTCTATGGCTACACCTTC. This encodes CASSPSQGFYGYTF.

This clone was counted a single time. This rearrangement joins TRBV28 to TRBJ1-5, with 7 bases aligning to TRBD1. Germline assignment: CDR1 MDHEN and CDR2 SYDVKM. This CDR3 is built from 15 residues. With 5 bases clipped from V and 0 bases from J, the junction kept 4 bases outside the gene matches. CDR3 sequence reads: CASSGDRTSNQPQHF. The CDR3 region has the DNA TGTGCCAGCAGTGGGGACAGAACTAGCAATCAGCCCCAGCATTTT.

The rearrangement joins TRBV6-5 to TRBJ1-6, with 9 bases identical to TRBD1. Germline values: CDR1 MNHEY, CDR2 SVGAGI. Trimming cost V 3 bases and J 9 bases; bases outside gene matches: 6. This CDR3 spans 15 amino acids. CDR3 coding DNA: TGTGCCAGCAGTTATACGGGACAGGGAGCTTCACCCCTCCACTTT. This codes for CASSYTGQGASPLHF.

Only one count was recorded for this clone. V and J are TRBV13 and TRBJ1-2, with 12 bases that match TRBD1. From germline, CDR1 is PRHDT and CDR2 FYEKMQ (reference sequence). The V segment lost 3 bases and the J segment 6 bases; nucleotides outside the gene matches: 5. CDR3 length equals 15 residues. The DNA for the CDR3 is TGTGCCAGCAGCTTGGGGACAGGGGGCAGTAATGGCTACACCTTC. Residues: CASSLGTGGSNGYTF.